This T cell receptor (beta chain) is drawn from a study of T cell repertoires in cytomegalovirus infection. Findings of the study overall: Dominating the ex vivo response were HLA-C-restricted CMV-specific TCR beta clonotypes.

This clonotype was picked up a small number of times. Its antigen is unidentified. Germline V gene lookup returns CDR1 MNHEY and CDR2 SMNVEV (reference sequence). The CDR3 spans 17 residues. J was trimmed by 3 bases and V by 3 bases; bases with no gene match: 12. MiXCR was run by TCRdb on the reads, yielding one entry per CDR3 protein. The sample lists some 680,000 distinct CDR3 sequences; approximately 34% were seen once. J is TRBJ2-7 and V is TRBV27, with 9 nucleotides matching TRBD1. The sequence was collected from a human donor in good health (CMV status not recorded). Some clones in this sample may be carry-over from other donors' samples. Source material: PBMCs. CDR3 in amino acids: CASSFQPGTGILYEQYF. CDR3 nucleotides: TGTGCCAGCAGTTTCCAACCCGGGACAGGGATACTCTACGAGCAGTACTTC.